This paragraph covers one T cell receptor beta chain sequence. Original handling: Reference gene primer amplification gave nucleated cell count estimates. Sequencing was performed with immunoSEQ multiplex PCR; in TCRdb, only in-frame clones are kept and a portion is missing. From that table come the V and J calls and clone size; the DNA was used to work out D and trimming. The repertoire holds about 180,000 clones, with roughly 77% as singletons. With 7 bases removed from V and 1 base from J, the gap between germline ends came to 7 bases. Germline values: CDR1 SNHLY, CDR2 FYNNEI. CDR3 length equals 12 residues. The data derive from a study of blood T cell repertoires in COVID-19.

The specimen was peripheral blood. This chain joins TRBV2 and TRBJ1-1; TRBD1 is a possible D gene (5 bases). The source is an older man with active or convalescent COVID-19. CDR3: CASMGGNTEAFF. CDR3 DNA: TGTGCCAGCATGGGGGGGAACACTGAAGCTTTCTTT.